These T cell receptor beta chains were read from a single sample in a study of CD8 T cells in Susac syndrome. TCRdb ran MiXCR on the immunoSEQ multiplex PCR reads and lists one entry per CDR3 protein. Among under 150,000 distinct CDR3 sequences listed, approximately 95% were seen once. Sample: CD4+ T cells from PBMCs. The receptor set was obtained from a human donor with Susac syndrome. The CDR3 runs from the conserved cysteine through the conserved F or W. The D gene is left open where the match is weak. Clone size is stated in some rows and not others, as once, few, many or a class when expanded.

size: NA; D: TRBD2; V: TRBV6-2/TRBV6-3; J: TRBJ2-5; DNA: TGTGCCAGCAGGAACGAAGTAGCGGGAGGAGAGACCCAGTACTTC; CDR3: CASRNEVAGGETQYF
size: once; D: NA; V: TRBV9; J: TRBJ1-2; DNA: TGTGCCAGCAGCGTAGACGAGGGCTACGGCTACACCTTC; CDR3: CASSVDEGYGYTF
size: NA; D: NA; V: TRBV30; J: TRBJ1-6; DNA: TGTGCCTGGAGTCCCCGGTCAGGCGGGTCACCCCTCCACTTT; CDR3: CAWSPRSGGSPLHF
size: NA; D: NA; V: TRBV2; J: TRBJ2-6; DNA: TGTGCCAGCAGTGTGAGCATGGGCACTGGGGCCAACGTCCTGACTTTC; CDR3: CASSVSMGTGANVLTF
size: NA; D: TRBD2; V: TRBV7-9; J: TRBJ2-6; DNA: TGTGCCATCTCGACTGCGGGGGGGCTCGTAACTGGGGCCAACGTCCTGACTTTC; CDR3: CAISTAGGLVTGANVLTF
size: NA; D: NA; V: TRBV20-1; J: TRBJ1-5; DNA: TGCAGTGCTAGAGGCGGGGCAGGCAATCAGCCCCAGCATTTT; CDR3: CSARGGAGNQPQHF
size: NA; D: NA; V: TRBV5-4; J: TRBJ2-7; DNA: TGTGCCAGCAGCTTGGAACAGGGGAGGGTATCCTACGAGCAGTACTTC; CDR3: CASSLEQGRVSYEQYF
size: NA; D: TRBD1; V: TRBV20-1; J: TRBJ1-2; DNA: TGCAGTGCTAGTCTTACAGGGGGACGTGGCTACACCTTC; CDR3: CSASLTGGRGYTF
size: NA; D: NA; V: TRBV7-3; J: TRBJ1-1; DNA: TGTGCCAGCAGCCCTCAACAGAACACTGAAGCTTTCTTT; CDR3: CASSPQQNTEAFF
size: NA; D: NA; V: TRBV20-1; J: TRBJ2-7; DNA: TGCAGTGCTGTAGGAGGGGGTGGGAGGGAGAAACCCTACGAGCAGTACTTC; CDR3: CSAVGGGGREKPYEQYF
size: NA; D: NA; V: TRBV28; J: TRBJ2-1; DNA: TGTGCCAGCAGTTTTCGGCGGGAGCAGTTCTTC; CDR3: CASSFRREQFF
size: NA; D: NA; V: TRBV5-4; J: TRBJ2-4; DNA: TGTGCCAGCAGCTCAGCAGGGACCAAAAACATTCAGTACTTC; CDR3: CASSSAGTKNIQYF
size: NA; D: TRBD2; V: TRBV4-3; J: TRBJ2-1; DNA: TGCGCCAGCAGCCACACGGGACTAGCACACAATGAGCAGTTCTTC; CDR3: CASSHTGLAHNEQFF
size: NA; D: NA; V: TRBV6-5; J: TRBJ2-6; DNA: TGTGCCAGCAGTTACTCGCCGGATTCTGGGGCCAACGTCCTGACTTTC; CDR3: CASSYSPDSGANVLTF
size: few; D: NA; V: TRBV30; J: TRBJ2-5; DNA: TGTGCCTGGAGACCGCCGGGACTTGATTGGGAGTACTTC; CDR3: CAWRPPGLDWEYF
size: NA; D: NA; V: TRBV30; J: TRBJ1-2; DNA: TGTGCCTGGATCAGGGAGACTTACGGCTACACCTTC; CDR3: CAWIRETYGYTF
size: NA; D: TRBD2; V: TRBV18; J: TRBJ2-1; DNA: TGTGCCAGCTCACTTGGACTAGGGGACAATGAGCAGTTCTTC; CDR3: CASSLGLGDNEQFF
size: NA; D: NA; V: TRBV9; J: TRBJ1-5; DNA: TGTGCCAGCAGCGTAGCTGGCAGCTTGAATCAGCCCCAGCATTTT; CDR3: CASSVAGSLNQPQHF
size: NA; D: NA; V: TRBV21-1; J: TRBJ2-7; DNA: TGTGCCAGCAGCAAAGTGGTCATTACCGCCTACGAGCAGTACTTC; CDR3: CASSKVVITAYEQYF
size: NA; D: NA; V: TRBV7-2; J: TRBJ2-7; DNA: TGTGCCAGCAGCCCCGGGGAAGATTTCTCCTACGAGCAGTACTTC; CDR3: CASSPGEDFSYEQYF
size: NA; D: TRBD1; V: TRBV5-1; J: TRBJ2-6; DNA: TGCGCCAGCAGCTTGGACACAGGGGCTGGGGCCAACGTCCTGACTTTC; CDR3: CASSLDTGAGANVLTF
size: once; D: NA; V: TRBV20-1; J: TRBJ2-2; DNA: TGCAGTGCTCTCGTTGGGGCAAACACCGGGGAGCTGTTTTTT; CDR3: CSALVGANTGELFF
size: NA; D: TRBD1; V: TRBV3-1; J: TRBJ1-1; DNA: TGTGCCAGCACCGCCCCCGGGACAGGGAACACTGAAGCTTTCTTT; CDR3: CASTAPGTGNTEAFF
size: NA; D: NA; V: TRBV12-3/TRBV12-4; J: TRBJ1-5; DNA: TGTGCCAGCAGCCCAGCCGACAGACAGCCCCAGCATTTT; CDR3: CASSPADRQPQHF
size: NA; D: NA; V: TRBV7-9; J: TRBJ1-4; DNA: TGTGCCAGCAGCTCCGAACGGGGCAGAACTAATGAAAAACTGTTTTTT; CDR3: CASSSERGRTNEKLFF
size: NA; D: TRBD1; V: TRBV19; J: TRBJ1-4; DNA: TGTGCCAGTAGTCCCAGGACAGGTCCAAACGAAAAACTGTTTTTT; CDR3: CASSPRTGPNEKLFF
size: NA; D: TRBD1; V: TRBV4-1; J: TRBJ1-2; DNA: TGCGCCAGCAGCCAAGCACCAGGGGGGAACTATGGCTACACCTTC; CDR3: CASSQAPGGNYGYTF
size: NA; D: NA; V: TRBV12-3/TRBV12-4; J: TRBJ2-7; DNA: TGTGCCAGCAGTTTAGACAGGAGGAGCTCCTACGAGCAGTACTTC; CDR3: CASSLDRRSSYEQYF
size: NA; D: TRBD1; V: TRBV19; J: TRBJ2-2; DNA: TGTGCCAGTAGGAAACAGGGGGCTGGCGGGGAGCTGTTTTTT; CDR3: CASRKQGAGGELFF
size: NA; D: TRBD2; V: TRBV30; J: TRBJ2-3; DNA: TGTGCCTGGGGAGTCAGCGGGAGGTTCACAGATACGCAGTATTTT; CDR3: CAWGVSGRFTDTQYF
size: few; D: NA; V: TRBV12-3/TRBV12-4; J: TRBJ1-1; DNA: TGTGCCAGCAGTTTAAAGGGTGCGAACACTGAAGCTTTCTTT; CDR3: CASSLKGANTEAFF
size: NA; D: NA; V: TRBV4-1; J: TRBJ2-3; DNA: TGCGCCAGCAGCCAGATACGGGGGTTCACAGATACGCAGTATTTT; CDR3: CASSQIRGFTDTQYF
size: NA; D: TRBD2; V: TRBV20-1; J: TRBJ2-7; DNA: TGCAGTGCTAGCCTAGCGGGAGGCCACCAGTACTTC; CDR3: CSASLAGGHQYF
size: NA; D: NA; V: TRBV12-3/TRBV12-4; J: TRBJ2-7; DNA: TGTGCCAGCAGTTTGGGATTCCAAGGCTACGAGCAGTACTTC; CDR3: CASSLGFQGYEQYF
size: NA; D: TRBD2; V: TRBV12-3/TRBV12-4; J: TRBJ2-7; DNA: TGTGCCAGCAGAAGCGCGGGGGGCTCCTACGAGCAGTACTTC; CDR3: CASRSAGGSYEQYF
size: NA; D: NA; V: TRBV7-3; J: TRBJ1-1; DNA: TGTGCCAGCAGCCCGACACAGCAGCAACCAACTGAAGCTTTCTTT; CDR3: CASSPTQQQPTEAFF
size: NA; D: NA; V: TRBV30; J: TRBJ1-2; DNA: TGTGCCTGGACCCTTGTAGGCGGCTACACCTTC; CDR3: CAWTLVGGYTF
size: NA; D: NA; V: TRBV30; J: TRBJ2-3; DNA: TGTGCCTGGAGTGCGGGACAAATCACAGATACGCAGTATTTT; CDR3: CAWSAGQITDTQYF
size: NA; D: NA; V: TRBV18; J: TRBJ1-5; DNA: TGTGCCAGCTCACCAGGGGGGAATCAGCCCCAGCATTTT; CDR3: CASSPGGNQPQHF
size: NA; D: NA; V: TRBV3-1; J: TRBJ1-3; DNA: TGTGCCAGCAGCCCTTTCACAGGGTATGGAAACACCATATATTTT; CDR3: CASSPFTGYGNTIYF
size: NA; D: TRBD1; V: TRBV19; J: TRBJ1-2; DNA: TGTGCCAGTAGTTCCGGACAGGTCTGGGGCTACACCTTC; CDR3: CASSSGQVWGYTF
size: NA; D: NA; V: TRBV16; J: TRBJ2-1; DNA: TGTGCCAGCAGCCAAGAGGACTATGAGCAGTTCTTC; CDR3: CASSQEDYEQFF
size: NA; D: NA; V: TRBV5-1; J: TRBJ2-3; DNA: TGCGCCAGCAGCCTAACAGGAGACCCCACAGATACGCAGTATTTT; CDR3: CASSLTGDPTDTQYF
size: once; D: NA; V: TRBV29-1; J: TRBJ2-5; DNA: TGCAGCGTCGCGGGCCGGGCGGGGGAGACCCAGTACTTC; CDR3: CSVAGRAGETQYF
size: NA; D: NA; V: TRBV29-1; J: TRBJ2-2; DNA: TGCAGCGTTGGGAGCACCGGGGAGCTGTTTTTT; CDR3: CSVGSTGELFF
size: NA; D: NA; V: TRBV5-1; J: TRBJ1-2; DNA: TGCGCCAGCATAGCGGACCCCGGGAGCTATGGCTACACCTTC; CDR3: CASIADPGSYGYTF
size: NA; D: TRBD1; V: TRBV30; J: TRBJ2-1; DNA: TGTGCCTGGAGCCGGACAGGGGGCAGGTACAATGAGCAGTTCTTC; CDR3: CAWSRTGGRYNEQFF
size: NA; D: NA; V: TRBV14; J: TRBJ2-6; DNA: TGTGCCAGCAGCCAAGCGGGGGCCGCCGGCCGGGCCAACGTCCTGACTTTC; CDR3: CASSQAGAAGRANVLTF
size: NA; D: TRBD2; V: TRBV2; J: TRBJ2-2; DNA: TGTGCCAGCAGCCAGACTAGCGGCTACACCGGGGAGCTGTTTTTT; CDR3: CASSQTSGYTGELFF
size: once; D: NA; V: TRBV4-1; J: TRBJ2-7; DNA: TGCGCCAGCAGCCAAGTCGTATTTCTTTACGAGCAGTACTTC; CDR3: CASSQVVFLYEQYF